This T cell receptor (beta chain) was found in a study of T cells in Graves' hyperthyroidism and ophthalmopathy. General observations from the study: Appearing also in blood were most of the thyroid clonotypes expanded above 0.001. Using 13 V-J features, a model discriminated ophthalmopathy from stable hyperthyroidism.

RNA transcripts were the template for amplifying TCR beta CDR3 regions. The HTBI primer set was used in a first-round RT-PCR of the TCR CDR3. TCRdb re-analysed the multiplex PCR reads in MiXCR, keeping a single row per CDR3 protein. There are approximately 480,000 distinct CDR3 sequences in the sample; roughly 20% occur only once, and about a quarter lies in the top ten. The CDR3 covers 14 residues. Per germline, CDR1 MDHEN and CDR2 SYDVKM. The V gene lost 6 bases and the J gene lost 2 bases, with 13 bases spanning the gap. Details on this clonotype: Its cognate antigen is unknown.

The chain couples TRBV28 to TRBJ2-5; the D gene could be TRBD1 or TRBD2 (6 bases each). This receptor was taken from a man younger than 30 with Graves' hyperthyroidism. Material: blood. The chain's CDR3 is CASSWGAGQETQYF. CDR3 nucleotide sequence: TGTGCCAGCAGCTGGGGGGCAGGGCAAGAGACCCAGTACTTC.